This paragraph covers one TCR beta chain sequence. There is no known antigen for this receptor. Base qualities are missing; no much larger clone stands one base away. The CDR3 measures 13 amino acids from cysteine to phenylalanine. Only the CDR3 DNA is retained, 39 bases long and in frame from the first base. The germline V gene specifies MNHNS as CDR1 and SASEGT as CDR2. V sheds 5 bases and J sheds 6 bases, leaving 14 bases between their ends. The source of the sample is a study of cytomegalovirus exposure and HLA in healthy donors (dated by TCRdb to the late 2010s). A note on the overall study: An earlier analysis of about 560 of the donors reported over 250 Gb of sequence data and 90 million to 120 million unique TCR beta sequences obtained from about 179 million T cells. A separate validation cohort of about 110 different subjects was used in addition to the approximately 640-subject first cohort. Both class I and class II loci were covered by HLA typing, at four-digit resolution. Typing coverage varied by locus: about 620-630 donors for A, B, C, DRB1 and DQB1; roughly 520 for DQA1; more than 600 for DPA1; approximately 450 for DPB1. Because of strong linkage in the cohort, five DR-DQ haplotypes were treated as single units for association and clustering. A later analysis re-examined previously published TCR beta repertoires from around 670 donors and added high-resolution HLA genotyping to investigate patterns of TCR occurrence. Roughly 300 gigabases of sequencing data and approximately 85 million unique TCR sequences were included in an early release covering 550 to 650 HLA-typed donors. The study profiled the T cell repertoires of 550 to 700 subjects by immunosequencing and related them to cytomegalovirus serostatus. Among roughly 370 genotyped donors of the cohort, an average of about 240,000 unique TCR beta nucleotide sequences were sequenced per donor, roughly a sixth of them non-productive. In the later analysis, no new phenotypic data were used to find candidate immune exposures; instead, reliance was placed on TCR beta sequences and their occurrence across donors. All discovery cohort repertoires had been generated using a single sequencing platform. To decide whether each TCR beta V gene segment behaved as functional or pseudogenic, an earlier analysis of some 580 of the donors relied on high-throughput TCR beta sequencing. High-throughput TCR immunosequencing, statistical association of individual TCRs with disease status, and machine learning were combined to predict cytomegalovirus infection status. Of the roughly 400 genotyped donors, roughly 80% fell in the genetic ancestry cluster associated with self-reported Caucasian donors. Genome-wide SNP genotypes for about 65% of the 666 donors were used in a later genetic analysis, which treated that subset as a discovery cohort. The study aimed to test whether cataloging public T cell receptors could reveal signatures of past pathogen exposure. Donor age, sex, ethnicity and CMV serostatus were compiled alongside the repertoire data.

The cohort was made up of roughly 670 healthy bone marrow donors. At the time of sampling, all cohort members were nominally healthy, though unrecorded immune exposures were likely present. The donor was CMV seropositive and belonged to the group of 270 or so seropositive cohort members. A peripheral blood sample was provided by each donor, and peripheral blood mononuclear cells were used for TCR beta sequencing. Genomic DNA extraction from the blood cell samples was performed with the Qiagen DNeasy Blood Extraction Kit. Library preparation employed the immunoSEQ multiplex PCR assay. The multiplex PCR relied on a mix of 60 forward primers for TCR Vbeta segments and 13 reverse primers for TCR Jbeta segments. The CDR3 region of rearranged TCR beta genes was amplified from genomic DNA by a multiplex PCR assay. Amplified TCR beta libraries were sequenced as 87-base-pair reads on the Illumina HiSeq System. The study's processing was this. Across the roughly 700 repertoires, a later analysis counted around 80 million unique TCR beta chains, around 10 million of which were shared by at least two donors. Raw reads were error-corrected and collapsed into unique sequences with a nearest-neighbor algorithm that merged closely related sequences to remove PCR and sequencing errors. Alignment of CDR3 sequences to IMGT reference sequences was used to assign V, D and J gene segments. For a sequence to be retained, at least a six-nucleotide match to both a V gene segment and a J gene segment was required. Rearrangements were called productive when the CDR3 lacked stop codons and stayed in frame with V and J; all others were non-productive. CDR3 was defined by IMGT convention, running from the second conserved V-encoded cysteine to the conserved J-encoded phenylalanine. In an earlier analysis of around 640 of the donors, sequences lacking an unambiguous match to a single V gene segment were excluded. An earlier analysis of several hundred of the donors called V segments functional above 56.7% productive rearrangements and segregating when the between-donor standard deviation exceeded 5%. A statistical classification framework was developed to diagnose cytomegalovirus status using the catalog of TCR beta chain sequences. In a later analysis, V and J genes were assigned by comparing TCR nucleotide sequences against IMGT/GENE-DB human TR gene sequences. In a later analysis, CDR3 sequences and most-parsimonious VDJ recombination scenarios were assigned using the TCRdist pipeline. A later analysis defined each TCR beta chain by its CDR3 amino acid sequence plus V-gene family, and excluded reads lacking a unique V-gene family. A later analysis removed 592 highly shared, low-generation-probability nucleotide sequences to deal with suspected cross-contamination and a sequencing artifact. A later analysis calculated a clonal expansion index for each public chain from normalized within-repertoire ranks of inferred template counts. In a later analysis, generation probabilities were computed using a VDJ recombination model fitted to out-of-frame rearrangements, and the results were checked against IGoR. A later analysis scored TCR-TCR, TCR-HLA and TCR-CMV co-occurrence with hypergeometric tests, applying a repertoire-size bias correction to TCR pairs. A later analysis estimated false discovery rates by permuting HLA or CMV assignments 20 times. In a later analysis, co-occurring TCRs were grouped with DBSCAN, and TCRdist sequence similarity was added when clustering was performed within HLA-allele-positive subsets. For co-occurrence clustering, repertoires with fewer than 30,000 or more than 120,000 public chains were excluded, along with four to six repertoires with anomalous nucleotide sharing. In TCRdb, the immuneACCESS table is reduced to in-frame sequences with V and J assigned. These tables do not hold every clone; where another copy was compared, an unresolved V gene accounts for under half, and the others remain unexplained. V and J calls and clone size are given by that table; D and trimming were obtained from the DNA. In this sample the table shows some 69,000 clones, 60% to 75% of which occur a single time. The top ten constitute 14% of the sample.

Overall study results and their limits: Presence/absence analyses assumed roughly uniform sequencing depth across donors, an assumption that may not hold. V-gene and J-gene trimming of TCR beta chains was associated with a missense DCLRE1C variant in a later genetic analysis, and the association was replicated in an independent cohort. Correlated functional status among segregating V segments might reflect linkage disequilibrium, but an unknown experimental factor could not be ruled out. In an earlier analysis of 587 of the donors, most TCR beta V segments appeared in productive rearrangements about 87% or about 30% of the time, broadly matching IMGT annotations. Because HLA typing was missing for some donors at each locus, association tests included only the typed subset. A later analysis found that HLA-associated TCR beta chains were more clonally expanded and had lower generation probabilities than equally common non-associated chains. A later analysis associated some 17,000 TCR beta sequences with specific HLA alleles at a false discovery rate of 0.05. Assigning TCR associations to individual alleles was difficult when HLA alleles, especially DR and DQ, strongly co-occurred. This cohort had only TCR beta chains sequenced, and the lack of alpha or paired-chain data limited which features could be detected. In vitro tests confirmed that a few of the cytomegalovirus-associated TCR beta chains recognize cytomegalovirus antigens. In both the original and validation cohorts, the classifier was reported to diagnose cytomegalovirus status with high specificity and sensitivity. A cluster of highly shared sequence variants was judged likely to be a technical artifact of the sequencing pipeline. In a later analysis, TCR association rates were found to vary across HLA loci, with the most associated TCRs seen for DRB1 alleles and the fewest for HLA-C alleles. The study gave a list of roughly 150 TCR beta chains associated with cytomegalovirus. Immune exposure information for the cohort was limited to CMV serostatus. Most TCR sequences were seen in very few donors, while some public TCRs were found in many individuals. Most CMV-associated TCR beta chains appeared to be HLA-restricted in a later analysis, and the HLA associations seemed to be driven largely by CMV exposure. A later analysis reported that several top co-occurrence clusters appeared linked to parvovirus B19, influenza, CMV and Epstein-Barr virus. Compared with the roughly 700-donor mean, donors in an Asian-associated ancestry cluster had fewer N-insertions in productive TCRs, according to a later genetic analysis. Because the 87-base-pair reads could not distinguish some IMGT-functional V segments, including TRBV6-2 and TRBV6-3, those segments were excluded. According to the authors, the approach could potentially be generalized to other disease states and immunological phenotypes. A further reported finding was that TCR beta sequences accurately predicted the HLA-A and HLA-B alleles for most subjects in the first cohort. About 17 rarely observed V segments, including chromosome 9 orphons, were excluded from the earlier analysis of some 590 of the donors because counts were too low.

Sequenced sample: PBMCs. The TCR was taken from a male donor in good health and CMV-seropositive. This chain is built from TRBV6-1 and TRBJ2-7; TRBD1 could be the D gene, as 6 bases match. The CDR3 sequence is CASSFSTGSEQYF. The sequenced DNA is TGTGCCAGCAGTTTTTCGACAGGTAGCGAGCAGTACTTC.